This T cell receptor (beta chain) was found in a study of cytomegalovirus exposure and HLA in healthy donors. Whole-study context: Researchers previously reported finding roughly 120 million unique TCR beta sequences from approximately 190 million T cells.

Germline V gene lookup returns CDR1 MNHNS and CDR2 SASEGT. The length of the CDR3 is 17 residues. With V trimmed by 4 bases and J by 0 bases, 4 bases remained unmatched. General study findings and limits: Fewer N-insertions (relative to the approximately 700-donor mean) were reportedly seen in an Asian-associated ancestry cluster in a later analysis.

The study ran its PCR with 60 Vbeta and 13 Jbeta primers. Repertoires were generated with immunoSEQ multiplex PCR, while TCRdb's copy carries only in-frame clones and drops some. This table holds some 100,000 clones, 70% to 80% found once. On this clone itself: As yet, its antigen is unknown.

The J gene is TRBJ1-5, the V gene TRBV6-1, with TRBD1 matching 12 bases. The material sequenced was PBMCs. This receptor was identified in a man aged 45-60 years in good health and CMV-seropositive. The CDR3 DNA reads as TGTGCCAGCAGTGCCGGGACAGGGGGCCGTAGCAATCAGCCCCAGCATTTT. This codes for CASSAGTGGRSNQPQHF.